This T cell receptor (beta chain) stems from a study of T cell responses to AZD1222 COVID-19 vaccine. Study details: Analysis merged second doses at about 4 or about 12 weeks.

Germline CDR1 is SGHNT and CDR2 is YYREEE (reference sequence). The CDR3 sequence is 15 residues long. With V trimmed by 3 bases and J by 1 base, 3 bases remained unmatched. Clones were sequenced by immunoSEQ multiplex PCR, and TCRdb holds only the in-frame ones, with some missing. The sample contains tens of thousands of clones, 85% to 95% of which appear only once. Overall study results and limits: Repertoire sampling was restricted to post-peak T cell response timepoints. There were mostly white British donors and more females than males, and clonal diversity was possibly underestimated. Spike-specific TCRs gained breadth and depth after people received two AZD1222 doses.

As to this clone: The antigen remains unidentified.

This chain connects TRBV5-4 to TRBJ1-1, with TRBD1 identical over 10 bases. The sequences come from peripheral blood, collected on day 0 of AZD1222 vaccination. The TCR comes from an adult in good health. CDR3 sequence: CASSWDRGSNTEAFF. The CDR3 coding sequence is TGTGCCAGCAGCTGGGACAGGGGATCGAACACTGAAGCTTTCTTT.